Below are 25 T cell receptor beta chains sequenced from a single sample in a study of T-cell memory formation after mild COVID-19. TCRdb used MiXCR to reprocess the 5' RACE reads, holding one entry per CDR3 protein. The repertoire includes 470,000 or so distinct CDR3 sequences, about 20% of them detected once, and approximately 13% sits in the top ten. Sequencing was carried out using PBMCs or a T cell subset sorted from them (not recorded which). Source of these receptors: an adult woman who had mild COVID-19 (a few samples of this study predate the infection). Cell type and time point are not known.

This sequence joins TRBV12-3 or TRBV12-4 and TRBJ2-1; 8 nucleotides align to TRBD1. J gave up 4 bases and V 6 bases, and 8 bases lay outside the gene matches. The CDR3 runs to 15 residues. The CDR3 DNA reads as TGTGCCAGCAGCTTCGACAGGGGCGAGTACAATGAGCAGTTCTTC. This gives the protein CASSFDRGEYNEQFF.

The V gene is TRBV6-6, the J gene TRBJ2-3; perhaps TRBD1 as D (8 bases). Germline V lookup: CDR1 MNHNY, CDR2 SVGAGI (reference sequence). Trimming took off 2 bases at V and 5 bases at J, with 26 bases between the two ends. The CDR3 runs to 19 residues. As DNA, the CDR3 is TGTGCCAGCAGTTACCCCCCACTCGGGGGGACAGGTAGAAGAGATACGCAGTATTTT. It specifies CASSYPPLGGTGRRDTQYF.

This clonotype occurred many times. The chain uses TRBV20-1 and TRBJ1-1; D possibly corresponds to TRBD1 (5 bases). Trimming took 6 bases from V and 3 from J, leaving 14 bases between them. Germline loops: CDR1 DFQATT, CDR2 SNEGSKA (reference sequence). CDR3 size: 13 residues. CDR3 DNA: TGCAGTGCCCCCTCTCAGGGATACACTGAAGCTTTCTTT. It codes for CSAPSQGYTEAFF.

The chain has TRBV7-9 and TRBJ1-1; D gene unclear. The CDR3 is 14 amino acids. In germline, CDR1 is SEHNR, CDR2 FQNEAQ (reference sequence). V lost 1 base, J lost 4 bases, and 10 bases lay in between. The CDR3 region has the DNA TGTGCCAGCAGCTTAGAAGTGGGTAGCACTGAAGCTTTCTTT. This gives the protein CASSLEVGSTEAFF. Full variable domain (rest looked up from reference TRBV7-9 and TRBJ1-1): DTGVSQNPRHKITKRGQNVTFRCDPISEHNRLYWYRQTLGQGPEFLTYFQNEAQLEKSRLLSDRFSAERPKGSFSTLEIQRTEQGDSAMYLCASSLEVGSTEAFFGQGTRLTVV.

The chain couples TRBV6-1 to TRBJ1-2, with D unresolved. CDR1 is MNHNS and CDR2 is SASEGT in the germline V gene. Trimming took off 2 bases at V and 4 bases at J, with 5 bases between the two ends. This CDR3 has 12 residues. The CDR3, as DNA: TGTGCCAGCAGTGAAACAGTCTATGGCTACACCTTC. Its translation: CASSETVYGYTF.

This clonotype was counted only a few times. DNA for the CDR3: TGTGCCAGCAGCAACGCAGGGGGCCCCTACGAGCAGTACTTC. Translating gives CASSNAGGPYEQYF. The chain links TRBV6-5 to TRBJ2-7; 8 bases are shared with TRBD1. Trimming cost V 6 bases and J 2 bases; bases outside gene matches: 6. The CDR3 has 14 amino acids. In germline, CDR1 is MNHEY, CDR2 SVGAGI.

The rearrangement joins TRBV20-1 to TRBJ1-1, with a possible D match to TRBD1 (6 bases). V lost 1 base and J lost 5, with 20 bases in between. The CDR3 consists of 16 residues. The germline V gene has CDR1 DFQATT and CDR2 SNEGSKA (reference sequence). In DNA, the CDR3 is TGCAGTGCTAGAGTACTCTGGCCAGGGGAGGGGACTGAAGCTTTCTTT. It yields the protein CSARVLWPGEGTEAFF.

This clonotype appeared a few times. The chain recombines TRBV5-1 with TRBJ1-2; 9 nucleotides agree with TRBD1. The germline gives CDR1 SGHRS, CDR2 YFSETQ. The CDR3 has 15 amino acids. V gave up 4 bases and J gave up 3 bases; unmatched junction bases: 7. CDR3 protein: CASSPRTGADYGYTF. The CDR3 nucleotides are TGCGCCAGCAGCCCCCGGACAGGGGCGGACTATGGCTACACCTTC.

The chain carries TRBV24-1 and TRBJ1-1, with D perhaps TRBD1 (5 bases). Germline V gene data show CDR1 as KGHDR and CDR2 as SFDVKD. CDR3 length: 14 residues. V lost 9 bases and J 3 bases, leaving 16 bases between the germline ends. CDR3 protein: CATGHPAPDTEAFF. CDR3 DNA: TGTGCCACCGGACACCCAGCTCCGGACACTGAAGCTTTCTTT.

The chain employs TRBV5-4 and TRBJ2-2; the match to TRBD2 covers 14 bases. The CDR3 is made up of 17 amino acids. Germline CDR1 is SGHNT and CDR2 is YYREEE (reference sequence). V trimming: 2 bases; J trimming: 1 base; junction bases outside the gene matches: 1. CDR3 coding DNA: TGTGCCAGCAGCTTCGGACTAGCGGGAGGGAACACCGGGGAGCTGTTTTTT. This encodes CASSFGLAGGNTGELFF.

The chain recombines TRBV10-3 with TRBJ1-4; no clear D gene. Germline CDR1 and CDR2: ENHRY and SYGVKD. Deletions cut 2 bases from V and 7 bases from J, with 11 bases between. The CDR3 covers 14 residues. The CDR3 region is CAISEPVRGEKLFF. In DNA form, the CDR3 reads TGTGCCATCAGTGAGCCTGTACGGGGTGAAAAACTGTTTTTT.

The count of this clonotype is one. V and J are TRBV7-9 and TRBJ2-3; 7 bases agree with TRBD2. The CDR3 is 15 amino acids. The V segment lost 5 bases and the J segment 3 bases; nucleotides outside the gene matches: 8. Germline V gene sequence: CDR1 SEHNR, CDR2 FQNEAQ (reference sequence). The CDR3 sequence is CASSVTLRGTDTQYF. The CDR3 bases are TGTGCCAGCAGCGTCACTCTGCGGGGGACAGATACGCAGTATTTT.

This clonotype was detected many times. V usage is TRBV2 and J usage is TRBJ2-5; TRBD2 might be the D (5 bases). The germline V gene has CDR1 SNHLY and CDR2 FYNNEI. This CDR3 is built from 15 residues. Trimming cost V 4 bases and J 1 base, with 13 bases left between them. CDR3 protein: CASSVLEGSQETQYF. CDR3 in DNA: TGTGCCAGCAGTGTGCTGGAAGGGAGCCAAGAGACCCAGTACTTC.

This chain uses TRBV7-2 with TRBJ1-1; D ambiguous. V lost 4 bases to trimming and J lost 3 bases, with 9 bases between them. The CDR3 has 13 residues. Per the germline V gene, CDR1 is SGHTA and CDR2 is FQGNSA. The CDR3 region has the DNA TGTGCCAGCAGCTATCCCTGGGACACTGAAGCTTTCTTT. This encodes CASSYPWDTEAFF.

The J gene is TRBJ2-1, the V gene TRBV12-5, with D unresolved. The germline gives CDR1 LGHNT, CDR2 FRNRAP. V was shortened by 6 bases and J by 5 bases, with 5 bases between the two germline ends. CDR3 size: 11 residues. This chain's CDR3 is CASGFNNEQFF. The CDR3 coding sequence is TGTGCTAGTGGGTTCAACAATGAGCAGTTCTTC.

The chain joins TRBV5-4 to TRBJ1-2, with D uncertain. Trimming stripped 4 bases from V and 6 bases from J, with 13 bases between. The CDR3 runs 13 residues. CDR1 and CDR2 (germline): SGHNT, YYREEE (reference sequence). CDR3 region: CASSANGLDGYTF. In nucleotides, the CDR3 is TGTGCCAGCAGCGCCAATGGGCTCGATGGCTACACCTTC.

This clonotype was picked up a small number of times. This chain connects TRBV6-5 to TRBJ1-1; the D is unclear. The CDR3 consists of 12 residues. Germline V gives CDR1 MNHEY, CDR2 SVGAGI. Trimming removed 2 bases at V and 8 bases at J, with 9 bases between. CDR3 amino acids: CASSYSVGEAFF. CDR3 sequence (DNA): TGTGCCAGCAGTTACAGTGTCGGGGAAGCTTTCTTT.

The chain has TRBV11-2 and TRBJ2-1; 11 bases are shared with TRBD2. Germline CDR1 reads SGHAT; CDR2 reads FQNNGV. J lost 0 bases, V lost 3 bases, and 16 bases had no gene match. The CDR3 has 21 amino acids. This CDR3 is CASSLVFGRLAGNRSYNEQFF. CDR3 nucleotides: TGTGCCAGCAGCTTGGTATTTGGGAGACTAGCGGGGAACCGCTCCTACAATGAGCAGTTCTTC.

V gene TRBV3-1 combines with J gene TRBJ2-1; the match to TRBD2 covers 7 bases. With V trimmed by 4 bases and J by 5 bases, 11 bases remained unmatched. The CDR3 has 16 residues. The germline V gene has CDR1 LGHDT and CDR2 YNNKEL (reference sequence). CDR3 in amino acids: CASSPLEGGSDNEQFF. CDR3 sequence (DNA): TGTGCCAGCAGCCCGCTGGAGGGAGGGTCGGACAATGAGCAGTTCTTC.

The chain has TRBV4-2 and TRBJ1-1; 7 nucleotides match TRBD1. The CDR3 is 12 amino acids. V gave up 3 bases and J gave up 11 bases; unmatched junction bases: 6. Germline CDR1 LGHNA, CDR2 YNFKEQ. The CDR3 reads CASSHGGQDAFF. In nucleotides, the CDR3 is TGTGCCAGCAGCCATGGAGGACAGGACGCTTTCTTT.

This clonotype was seen ten or more times. The V gene is TRBV7-6, the J gene TRBJ2-7; TRBD2 aligns across 7 bases. Per the germline V gene, CDR1 is SGHVS and CDR2 is FNYEAQ. Trimming at V came to 7 bases and at J to 4 bases, leaving 16 bases not matched to a gene. This CDR3 is built from 16 residues. This CDR3 is CASKREPIEGAYEQYF. CDR3 DNA: TGTGCCAGCAAGCGGGAACCGATTGAAGGGGCTTACGAGCAGTACTTC. Drawing the rest from reference TRBV7-6 and TRBJ2-7, the complete variable domain is GAGVSQSPRYKVTKRGQDVALRCDPISGHVSLYWYRQALGQGPEFLTYFNYEAQQDKSGLPNDRFSAERPEGSISTLTIQRTEQRDSAMYRCASKREPIEGAYEQYFGPGTRLTVT.

This clonotype was observed a few times. This rearrangement joins TRBV7-2 to TRBJ2-7; the D call may be TRBD1 or TRBD2 (5 bases each). CDR1 and CDR2 from the germline V gene are SGHTA and FQGNSA. Trimming stripped 3 bases from V and 2 bases from J, with 14 bases between. This CDR3 comprises 15 residues. CDR3 nucleotides: TGTGCCAGCAGCTTCTGGGACGGAACCCCCTACGAGCAGTACTTC. It translates to CASSFWDGTPYEQYF.

In the case of this clonotype: One base away lies a much larger clone, so this may be a sequencing read error. V and J are TRBV4-2 and TRBJ2-1, with D perhaps TRBD2 (6 bases). Germline lookup yields CDR1 LGHNA and CDR2 YNFKEQ. The CDR3 runs to 16 residues. CDR3 nucleotide sequence: TGTGCCAGCAGCCAAGTGGCGGGGAGCACCTACAATGAGCAGCTCTTC. Protein product: CASSQVAGSTYNEQLF.

This clonotype was counted only a few times. This rearrangement joins TRBV10-3 to TRBJ2-7, with no clear D. Germline lookup yields CDR1 ENHRY and CDR2 SYGVKD. The CDR3 is 15 amino acids. The V end was cut by 0 bases, the J end by 2 bases, with 11 bases between. The CDR3 nucleotides read TGTGCCATCAGTGAGTCAATCGGGTTGGCCTACGAGCAGTACTTC. It yields the protein CAISESIGLAYEQYF.

V gene TRBV20-1 combines with J gene TRBJ1-2, with 10 bases matching TRBD1. V shed 3 bases, J shed 2 bases, and the junction held 9 bases outside the gene matches. The CDR3 spans 16 residues. Germline assignment: CDR1 DFQATT and CDR2 SNEGSKA (reference sequence). The CDR3 coding sequence is TGCAGTGCTAGGGAATCCGGGACAGGGGACAACTATGGCTACACCTTC. This codes for CSARESGTGDNYGYTF.